This T cell receptor (beta chain) emerged from a study of blood T cell repertoires in COVID-19. Study context: The study drew acute and convalescent COVID-19 samples from the United States, Italy and Spain. Sources were T cells, B-cell-depleted T cells, or PBMCs; the material itself was cDNA or gDNA.

As processed by the authors: By means of reference gene primer amplification, nucleated cell counts were estimated. Profiling relied on immunoSEQ multiplex PCR, and the TCRdb table lists in-frame clones only, not all of them. For V, J and clone size, that table is used; D and trimming come from the DNA. This sample has some 150,000 clones, with roughly 87% found just once. CDR1 is LGHDT, CDR2 YNNKEL, per germline (reference sequence). The CDR3 totals 13 residues. J gave up 3 bases and V 7 bases, and 3 bases lay outside the gene matches. This clone has more than one count but fewer than ten. Input material: peripheral blood. The TCR comes from a woman aged 55-70 years who had recovered from COVID-19. The chain links TRBV3-1 (or the pseudogene TRBV3-2) to TRBJ1-1, with 9 nucleotides matching TRBD1. CDR3 sequence reads: CASTQGAYTEAFF. DNA for the CDR3: TGTGCCAGCACACAGGGGGCATACACTGAAGCTTTCTTT.